A single sample is the source of the 15 T cell receptor beta chains below, sequenced in a study of cytomegalovirus exposure and HLA in healthy donors. The PCR employed 60 Vbeta primers together with 13 Jbeta primers. Clones were sequenced by immunoSEQ multiplex PCR, and TCRdb holds only the in-frame ones, with some missing. The sample holds 150,000 to 200,000 clones, over 70% seen once. Input material: PBMCs. The source is a woman under 30 in good health and CMV-seronegative.

The chain joins TRBV2 to TRBJ2-2, with a possible D match to TRBD1 (5 bases). Germline V gene data show CDR1 as SNHLY and CDR2 as FYNNEI. The CDR3 length is 14 residues. V lost 5 bases and J lost 7, with 14 bases in between. CDR3 sequence: CASSSQGVGGELFF. Here the CDR3 DNA reads TGTGCCAGCAGTTCCCAGGGTGTGGGCGGGGAGCTGTTTTTT.

This clone was detected only once. CDR3 residues: CASSRAFGTRSTDTQYF. The DNA for the CDR3 is TGTGCCAGCAGCCGAGCCTTTGGGACTAGGAGCACAGATACGCAGTATTTT. This chain links TRBV11-2 with TRBJ2-3, with 8 bases identical to TRBD2. V shed 5 bases and J 0 bases; nucleotides not matched to a gene: 10. The germline gives CDR1 SGHAT, CDR2 FQNNGV. The CDR3 covers 17 residues.

This rearrangement joins TRBV7-9 to TRBJ1-1, with TRBD1 identical over 9 bases. Looked up from germline, CDR1 is SEHNR and CDR2 is FQNEAQ (reference sequence). Trimming removed 0 bases from V and 4 bases from J; junction bases left unmatched: 12. The length of the CDR3 is 18 residues. The chain's CDR3 is CASSLAGTGLILGTEAFF. The DNA of the CDR3 is TGTGCCAGCAGCTTAGCAGGGACAGGGTTAATTTTGGGCACTGAAGCTTTCTTT.

J is TRBJ1-3 and V is TRBV7-6; D is unclear. V was trimmed by 1 base and J by 2 bases, leaving 9 bases between them. The CDR3 loop spans 15 amino acids. Germline CDR1 is SGHVS and CDR2 is FNYEAQ. The CDR3 DNA reads TGTGCCAGCAGCTTAGTCGCGAAAACTGGAAACACCATATATTTT. Its protein is CASSLVAKTGNTIYF.

This sequence joins TRBV6-6 and TRBJ1-5, with D maybe TRBD1 (6 bases). CDR3 length equals 13 residues. Looked up from germline, CDR1 is MNHNY and CDR2 is SVGAGI (reference sequence). Trimming cost V 8 bases and J 4 bases, with 12 bases left between them. DNA of the CDR3: TGTGCCAGCCAGACAGGCGGGAATCAGCCCCAGCATTTT. Translating gives CASQTGGNQPQHF.

V is TRBV6-7 and J is TRBJ1-5; unclear D gene. TRBV6-7 is treated as an ORF (open reading frame) with a function not yet certain. The CDR3 totals 12 residues. CDR3 loop: CVASAENQPQHF. DNA of the CDR3: TGTGTCGCTTCGGCGGAAAATCAGCCCCAGCATTTT.

Comments on this clone: No conserved phenylalanine or tryptophan ends this CDR3, so it is likely a read error. The gene calls are TRBV6-4 and TRBJ1-1; maybe TRBD1 (5 bases). Trimming cost V 4 bases and J 5 bases, with 11 bases left between them. Germline V gene lookup returns CDR1 MRHNA and CDR2 SNTAGT. The CDR3 is 13 residues long. CDR3 loop: CASSAKGATEAFL. The CDR3 bases are TGTGCCAGCAGTGCGAAAGGGGCAACTGAAGCTTTCCTT.

This clone was counted a few times. The V and J genes are TRBV19 and TRBJ2-7, with 7 bases aligning to TRBD1. Trimming took 4 bases from V and 3 from J; bases not matched to a gene: 6. CDR3 length equals 14 residues. Germline V lookup: CDR1 LNHDA, CDR2 SQIVND (reference sequence). CDR3 in DNA: TGTGCCAGTAGTACCTCGACAGGGATCTACGAGCAGTACTTC. It codes for CASSTSTGIYEQYF.

Notes on this clone: The sample has other DNA sequences that encode this CDR3 too. The chain links TRBV28 to TRBJ1-5, with D tentatively TRBD1 (6 bases). The germline CDR1 and CDR2 sequences are MDHEN and SYDVKM. Deletions cut 6 bases from V and 2 bases from J, with 11 bases between. The CDR3 runs 14 residues. CDR3 residues: CASRYRDGNQPQHF. The DNA of the CDR3 is TGTGCCAGCAGATACAGGGATGGCAATCAGCCCCAGCATTTT.

V usage is TRBV19 and J usage is TRBJ1-4, with D uncertain. The CDR3 is 13 amino acids. V was clipped by 5 bases and J by 7 bases, with 11 bases between them. CDR1 LNHDA and CDR2 SQIVND come from the germline V gene (reference sequence). This chain's CDR3 is CASSSSPSEKLFF. DNA for the CDR3: TGTGCCAGTAGTTCCTCCCCTAGTGAAAAACTGTTTTTT.

This clone was picked up one time. The rearrangement joins TRBV2 to TRBJ1-4; the D gene is possibly TRBD1 (5 bases). CDR3 size: 11 residues. V dropped 7 bases and J dropped 8 bases, with 8 bases sitting between them. CDR1 SNHLY and CDR2 FYNNEI come from the germline V gene. The CDR3 sequence: CASNRGEKLFF. DNA of the CDR3: TGTGCCAGCAACCGGGGGGAAAAACTGTTTTTT.

The J gene is TRBJ2-7, the V gene TRBV14, with TRBD2 matching over 11 bases. With V trimmed by 8 bases and J by 2 bases, 5 bases remained unmatched. The CDR3 consists of 14 residues. CDR1 is SGHDN and CDR2 is FVKESK in the germline V gene. The CDR3 DNA sequence: TGTGCCAGCGCCTTAGCGGGGGGGACCTACGAGCAGTACTTC. Translation gives CASALAGGTYEQYF. The full variable domain, completed using reference TRBV14 and TRBJ2-7, is EAGVTQFPSHSVIEKGQTVTLRCDPISGHDNLYWYRRVMGKEIKFLLHFVKESKQDESGMPNNRFLAERTGGTYSTLKVQPAELEDSGVYFCASALAGGTYEQYFGPGTRLTVT.

This sequence joins TRBV10-3 and TRBJ1-1; D is unclear. Germline V CDR1 and CDR2: ENHRY, SYGVKD. The V end was cut by 2 bases, the J end by 3 bases, with 13 bases between. The CDR3 covers 15 residues. Here the CDR3 reads CAISERSVPDTEAFF. The CDR3 DNA sequence: TGTGCCATCAGTGAGCGGTCGGTCCCGGACACTGAAGCTTTCTTT.

The chain couples TRBV27 to TRBJ2-7; TRBD1 agrees at 8 bases. Germline-derived CDR1 and CDR2 are MNHEY and SMNVEV (reference sequence). There are 14 residues in the CDR3. The V segment lost 5 bases and the J segment 2 bases; nucleotides outside the gene matches: 5. CDR3 coding DNA: TGTGCCAGCAGTCCGGGACAGGCCGCCTACGAGCAGTACTTC. This translates into CASSPGQAAYEQYF.

The V and J genes are TRBV7-8 and TRBJ2-3, with 7 bases lining up with TRBD2. Germline V gene lookup returns CDR1 SGHVS and CDR2 FQNEAQ. J lost 3 bases, V lost 8 bases, and 11 bases had no gene match. There are 15 residues in the CDR3. CDR3 residues: CASSQLARGTDTQYF. The CDR3 nucleotides read TGTGCCAGCTCCCAACTAGCGAGGGGAACAGATACGCAGTATTTT.